This T cell receptor beta chain appears in the sequencing data of a study of T cells in Graves' hyperthyroidism and ophthalmopathy. Background on the study: Staff took peripheral blood when the initial diagnosis was made, before any treatment began.

Template material for amplifying TCR beta CDR3 regions consisted of RNA transcripts. When the TCR CDR3 underwent first-round RT-PCR, the HTBI primer set was used. MiXCR, run by TCRdb on the multiplex PCR reads, gives a single entry per CDR3 protein. The sample carries about 360,000 distinct CDR3 sequences, roughly 13% recorded once. The V and J ends lost 1 base and 4 bases respectively, with 4 bases between them. CDR1 and CDR2 from the germline V gene are GTSNPN and SVGIG (reference sequence). CDR3 length: 11 amino acids. General study points: Progression to ophthalmopathy was predicted a median of 6.5 months early. Blood held most thyroid clonotypes expanded above 0.001 frequency. Researchers report that a 13 V-J model separated ophthalmopathy from stable hyperthyroidism.

This clonotype was detected many times. Its cognate antigen is unknown. This chain joins TRBV30 and TRBJ1-1; D ambiguous. The specimen was blood. This receptor was taken from a woman aged 18-29 years with Graves' hyperthyroidism. CDR3 DNA sequence: TGTGCCTGGAGTGGGAGCACTGAAGCTTTCTTT. It specifies CAWSGSTEAFF. The whole variable domain, filled in from reference TRBV30 and TRBJ1-1, reads SQTIHQWPATLVQPVGSPLSLECTVEGTSNPNLYWYRQAAGRGLQLLFYSVGIGQISSEVPQNLSASRPQDRQFILSSKKLLLSDSGFYLCAWSGSTEAFFGQGTRLTVV.